The 24 T cell receptor beta chains listed next were all sequenced from one sample in a study of blood T cell repertoires in COVID-19. The table came from immunoSEQ multiplex PCR; TCRdb's copy has only in-frame clones and leaves some out. The sample yields about 78,000 clones, 70% to 90% seen once. Specimen: peripheral blood. The receptors derive from a man in his 70s with active or convalescent COVID-19.

J is TRBJ2-5 and V is TRBV7-8, with D perhaps TRBD1 (6 bases). CDR3 length equals 14 residues. V dropped 5 bases and J dropped 4 bases, with 14 bases sitting between them. CDR1 is SGHVS, CDR2 FQNEAQ, per germline. In DNA form, the CDR3 reads TGTGCCAGCAGCGGCAGGGGCACCAGAGAGACCCAGTACTTC. It codes for CASSGRGTRETQYF.

V gene TRBV28 combines with J gene TRBJ2-3; 8 nucleotides match TRBD2. With V trimmed by 6 bases and J by 6 bases, 14 bases remained unmatched. CDR1 is MDHEN, CDR2 SYDVKM, per germline. The CDR3 spans 16 residues. The CDR3 loop is CASSSGIAGPADTQYF. The CDR3 DNA reads as TGTGCCAGCAGCTCAGGGATAGCGGGACCGGCTGATACGCAGTATTTT.

CDR3 DNA: TGTGCCAGCAGCTTAGAAGGGGGCGAACCGAACACTGAAGCTTTCTTT. This codes for CASSLEGGEPNTEAFF. V and J are TRBV5-4 and TRBJ1-1; TRBD1 agrees at 7 bases. This CDR3 spans 16 amino acids. CDR1 and CDR2 from the germline V gene are SGHNT and YYREEE (reference sequence). The trim removed 2 bases at V and 1 base at J, leaving 8 bases unmatched.

In its sample, this clone was seen once. This chain joins TRBV9 and TRBJ2-3; D possibly corresponds to TRBD1 (5 bases). The CDR3 covers 17 residues. Looked up from germline, CDR1 is SGDLS and CDR2 is YYNGEE. The V and J ends lost 1 base and 2 bases respectively, with 17 bases between them. CDR3 region: CASSVMGRAPFTDTQYF. The DNA of the CDR3 is TGTGCCAGCAGCGTAATGGGCAGGGCCCCTTTCACAGATACGCAGTATTTT.

The CDR3: CSASQGYSGYTF. Written as DNA, the CDR3 is TGCAGTGCTAGTCAGGGGTATTCTGGCTACACCTTC. The rearrangement links TRBV20-1 to TRBJ1-2; tentatively, D is TRBD1 (6 bases). The CDR3 length is 12 residues. Trimming left V 3 bases short and J 7 bases short, with 12 bases between. Germline V gene sequence: CDR1 DFQATT, CDR2 SNEGSKA (reference sequence).

The J gene is TRBJ1-3, the V gene TRBV7-2, with 10 positions matching TRBD1. V was pared by 1 base and J by 8 bases, with 8 bases of the junction left unmatched. The CDR3 spans 16 residues. Looked up from germline, CDR1 is SGHTA and CDR2 is FQGNSA. The CDR3 loop is CASSLVGGQGSHTIYF. CDR3 coding DNA: TGTGCCAGCAGCTTAGTAGGGGGACAGGGGTCACACACCATATATTTT.

This sequence joins TRBV29-1 and TRBJ1-5; D gene ambiguous. Trimming shortened V by 6 bases and J by 0 bases, and 6 bases separated the two germline ends. The germline gives CDR1 SQVTM, CDR2 ANQGSEA. The CDR3 has 12 amino acids. Written as DNA, the CDR3 is TGCAGCGTCGGGTATAGCAATCAGCCCCAGCATTTT. Its protein is CSVGYSNQPQHF.

The rearrangement links TRBV15 to TRBJ2-7; unclear D gene. The germline V gene has CDR1 LNHNV and CDR2 YYDKDF (reference sequence). The CDR3 extends over 14 amino acids. Trimming pared 0 bases from V and 6 bases from J, leaving 12 bases between. The CDR3 protein is CATSRDPTRSEQYF. CDR3 DNA: TGTGCCACCAGCAGAGACCCCACCCGGTCCGAGCAGTACTTC.

The chain employs TRBV5-1 and TRBJ2-5; 9 positions agree with TRBD1. Germline CDR1 SGHRS, CDR2 YFSETQ. After removal of 3 bases from V and 5 bases from J, the junction contained 14 bases not matched to a gene. There are 17 residues in the CDR3. CDR3 residues: CASSSKPPGQGGETQYF. The CDR3 coding sequence is TGCGCCAGCAGCTCTAAACCTCCGGGACAGGGAGGGGAGACCCAGTACTTC.

V usage is TRBV7-3 and J usage is TRBJ2-3, with D perhaps matching TRBD2 (5 bases). CDR1 SGHTA and CDR2 FQGTGA come from the germline V gene. The CDR3 length is 15 residues. Trimming cost V 3 bases and J 8 bases, with 18 bases left between them. Written as DNA, the CDR3 is TGTGCCAGCAGCTTCCGGGGTGGGGAAGGAGGTACGCAGTATTTT. It codes for CASSFRGGEGGTQYF.

The chain carries TRBV6-5 and TRBJ2-5; maybe TRBD1 (6 bases). The ends were cut back, 6 bases at V and 1 base at J, with 12 bases in the middle. The CDR3 has 14 amino acids. Germline assignment: CDR1 MNHEY and CDR2 SVGAGI. CDR3 DNA: TGTGCCAGCAGGGGGGCACTCATCCAAGAGACCCAGTACTTC. This sequence encodes CASRGALIQETQYF.

V is TRBV12-3 or TRBV12-4 and J is TRBJ2-2; D not certain. The CDR3 totals 12 residues. Trimming cost V 4 bases and J 4 bases, with 4 bases left between them. The CDR3 DNA reads as TGTGCCAGCAGTTGGAGCACCGGGGAGCTGTTTTTT. The encoded protein is CASSWSTGELFF.

The rearrangement joins TRBV25-1 to TRBJ1-3; the D is unclear. There are 13 residues in the CDR3. Per germline, CDR1 MGHDK and CDR2 SYGVNS. V gave up 4 bases and J gave up 4 bases, with 8 bases separating them. The CDR3 sequence: CASSVYLGNTIYF. DNA for the CDR3: TGTGCCAGCAGTGTGTATCTCGGAAACACCATATATTTT.

The chain combines TRBV27 with TRBJ2-1; possibly TRBD2 for D (5 bases). CDR1 is MNHEY, CDR2 SMNVEV, per germline (reference sequence). V dropped 5 bases and J dropped 7 bases, with 24 bases sitting between them. The CDR3 sequence is 17 residues long. The CDR3 here is CASSQKKAALSPNEQFF. CDR3 coding DNA: TGTGCCAGCAGTCAAAAAAAAGCGGCCCTCTCACCTAATGAGCAGTTCTTC.

The rearrangement links TRBV4-1 to TRBJ1-2; 11 bases align to TRBD1. The germline CDR1 and CDR2 sequences are MGHRA and YSYEKL. With 0 bases clipped from V and 8 bases from J, the junction kept 11 bases outside the gene matches. The CDR3 loop spans 17 amino acids. As DNA, the CDR3 is TGCGCCAGCAGCCAAGATCCGGCGGACAGGGGGCGTGGGGGCTACACCTTC. Translating it yields CASSQDPADRGRGGYTF.

The V and J genes are TRBV12-3 or TRBV12-4 and TRBJ1-2, with 8 nucleotides matching TRBD1. The CDR3 is 13 amino acids. The V gene end was trimmed by 7 bases and the J gene end by 6 bases; junction bases not matched to a gene: 7. In DNA form, the CDR3 reads TGTGCCAGCAAAATAGGACAGGGAGATGGCTACACCTTC. Encoded protein: CASKIGQGDGYTF.

The chain combines TRBV5-1 with TRBJ1-2, with 7 positions matching TRBD1. Germline trimming cut 0 bases from V and 8 bases from J; bases unmatched to any gene: 1. The V gene's germline CDR1 is SGHRS and CDR2 YFSETQ. The CDR3 is made up of 12 amino acids. The CDR3, as DNA: TGCGCCAGCAGCTTGGAGGGGGCGGGCTACACCTTC. Translation gives CASSLEGAGYTF.

V is TRBV7-8 and J is TRBJ1-1; D might be TRBD1 (6 bases). Between the trimmed V and J ends, which lost 0 bases and 4 bases, there was a span of 18 bases. CDR3 size: 17 residues. The germline V gene encodes CDR1 SGHVS and CDR2 FQNEAQ. The CDR3 spells CASSLASQQGGGTEAFF. The CDR3 bases are TGTGCCAGCAGCTTAGCATCCCAACAGGGTGGCGGCACTGAAGCTTTCTTT.

This chain's CDR3 is CASSERERLDTQYF. The DNA of the CDR3 is TGTGCCAGCAGCGAGCGGGAGAGGTTAGATACGCAGTATTTT. The chain couples TRBV6-5 to TRBJ2-3, with 8 bases lining up with TRBD2. The CDR3 sequence is 14 residues long. The V gene's germline CDR1 is MNHEY and CDR2 SVGAGI. The J segment lost 5 bases and the V segment lost 6 bases, leaving 7 bases of the junction unmatched.

The V and J genes are TRBV29-1 and TRBJ2-4, with 9 nucleotides matching TRBD1. The CDR3 runs 15 residues. Germline trimming cut 4 bases from V and 2 bases from J; bases unmatched to any gene: 6. Germline CDR1 and CDR2: SQVTM and ANQGSEA. Here the CDR3 DNA reads TGCAGCGTTGGTTTAACAGGGGGCACCAAAAACATTCAGTACTTC. Protein product: CSVGLTGGTKNIQYF.

The chain combines TRBV12-3 or TRBV12-4 with TRBJ2-1, with D possibly being TRBD1 (6 bases). The CDR3 has 11 residues. The V gene lost 6 bases and the J gene lost 7 bases, with 7 bases spanning the gap. CDR3 nucleotide sequence: TGTGCCAGCAGCAGGGGAAATGAGCAGTTCTTC. It translates to CASSRGNEQFF.

In its sample, this clone was seen a few times. This chain links TRBV6-5 with TRBJ2-7; TRBD2 matches at 12 bases. Germline V lookup: CDR1 MNHEY, CDR2 SVGAGI. The junction had 4 bases not matched to a gene; V was cut back by 5 bases and J by 5 bases. The CDR3 sequence is 14 residues long. The CDR3 reads CASSTTSGRHEQYF. The CDR3 region has the DNA TGTGCCAGCAGTACGACTAGCGGGAGACACGAGCAGTACTTC.

The rearrangement uses TRBV19 and TRBJ1-3; TRBD1 aligns across 8 bases. Trimming took 0 bases from V and 3 from J; bases not matched to a gene: 7. Germline V lookup: CDR1 LNHDA, CDR2 SQIVND (reference sequence). The CDR3 runs 17 residues. CDR3 amino acids: CASSIDYSDRVGNTIYF. In DNA form, the CDR3 reads TGTGCCAGTAGTATAGATTATTCGGACAGGGTTGGAAACACCATATATTTT. Drawing the rest from reference TRBV19 and TRBJ1-3, the complete variable domain is DGGITQSPKYLFRKEGQNVTLSCEQNLNHDAMYWYRQDPGQGLRLIYYSQIVNDFQKGDIAEGYSVSREKKESFPLTVTSAQKNPTAFYLCASSIDYSDRVGNTIYFGEGSWLTVV.

V is TRBV5-4 and J is TRBJ2-1; TRBD2 is a possible D gene (5 bases). V lost 4 bases and J lost 10, with 24 bases in between. CDR1 is SGHNT, CDR2 YYREEE, per germline (reference sequence). The CDR3 is 16 amino acids. The CDR3 nucleotides read TGTGCCAGCAGCCGGGAAAACTTCCGTTCGGGATGGGAGCAGTTCTTC. It yields the protein CASSRENFRSGWEQFF.